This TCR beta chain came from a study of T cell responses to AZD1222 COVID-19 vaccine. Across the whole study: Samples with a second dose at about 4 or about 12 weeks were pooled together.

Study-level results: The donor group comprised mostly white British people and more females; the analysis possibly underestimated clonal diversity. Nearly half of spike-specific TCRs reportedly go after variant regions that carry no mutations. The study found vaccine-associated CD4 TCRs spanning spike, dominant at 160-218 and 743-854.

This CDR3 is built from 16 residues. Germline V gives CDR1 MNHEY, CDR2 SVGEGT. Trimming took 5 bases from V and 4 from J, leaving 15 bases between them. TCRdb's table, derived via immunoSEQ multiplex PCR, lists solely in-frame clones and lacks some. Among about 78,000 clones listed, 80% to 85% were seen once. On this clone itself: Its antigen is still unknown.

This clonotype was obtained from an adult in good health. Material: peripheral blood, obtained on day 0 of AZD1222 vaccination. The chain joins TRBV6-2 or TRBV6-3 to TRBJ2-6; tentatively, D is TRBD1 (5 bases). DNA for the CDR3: TGTGCCAGCAGTGGAAGCAGGGTAGCCGGGGCCAACGTCCTGACTTTC. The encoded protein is CASSGSRVAGANVLTF.